This T cell receptor (beta chain) comes out of a study of immune characterization of retroperitoneal liposarcoma. TCRdb fed the PCR reads into MiXCR, producing one record per CDR3 protein. Among about 7,600 distinct CDR3 sequences listed, over 40% were seen once. Germline V CDR1 and CDR2: MNHNS, SASEGT. This CDR3 region has 15 residues. The chain joins TRBV6-1 to TRBJ2-4; TRBD2 matches 7 bases. The J call could be wrong; TRBJ2-7 is a better fit for the DNA end. This receptor was taken from a male donor with retroperitoneal liposarcoma. Sequences were obtained from tumor tissue. Here the CDR3 DNA reads TGTGCCAGCAGCCCCGTCGGGGGGTCTGCGTACGAGCAGTACTTC. It translates to CASSPVGGSAYEQYF.